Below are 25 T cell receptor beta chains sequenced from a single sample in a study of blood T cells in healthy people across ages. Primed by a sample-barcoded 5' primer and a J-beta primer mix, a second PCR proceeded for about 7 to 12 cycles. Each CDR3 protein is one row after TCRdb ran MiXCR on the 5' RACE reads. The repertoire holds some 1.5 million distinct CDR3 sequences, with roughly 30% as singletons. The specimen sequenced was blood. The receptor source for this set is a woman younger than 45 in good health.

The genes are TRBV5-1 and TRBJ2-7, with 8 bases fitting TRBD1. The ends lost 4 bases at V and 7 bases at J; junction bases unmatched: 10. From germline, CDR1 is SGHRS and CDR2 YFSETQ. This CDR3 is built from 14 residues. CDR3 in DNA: TGCGCCAGCAGCGTCATGCAGGGGGCTGGGGAGCAGTACTTC. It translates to CASSVMQGAGEQYF.

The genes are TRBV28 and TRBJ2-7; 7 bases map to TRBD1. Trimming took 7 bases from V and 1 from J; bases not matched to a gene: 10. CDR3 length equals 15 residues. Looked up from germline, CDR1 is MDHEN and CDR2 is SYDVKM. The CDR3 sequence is CASTDSRTGSYEQYF. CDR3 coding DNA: TGTGCCAGCACCGACTCAAGGACAGGATCCTACGAGCAGTACTTC. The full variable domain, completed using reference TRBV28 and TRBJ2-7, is DVKVTQSSRYLVKRTGEKVFLECVQDMDHENMFWYRQDPGLGLRLIYFSYDVKMKEKGDIPEGYSVSREKKERFSLILESASTNQTSMYLCASTDSRTGSYEQYFGPGTRLTVT.

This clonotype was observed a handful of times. CDR3 coding DNA: TGTGCCAGCAGCCCTAGCGGGGGGGCATCCGAGCAGTTCTTC. As protein: CASSPSGGASEQFF. The rearrangement joins TRBV3-1 to TRBJ2-1; 12 bases agree with TRBD2. The CDR3 loop spans 14 amino acids. Germline CDR1 LGHDT, CDR2 YNNKEL (reference sequence). Unmatched junction bases numbered 5, after V lost 4 bases and J lost 10 bases.

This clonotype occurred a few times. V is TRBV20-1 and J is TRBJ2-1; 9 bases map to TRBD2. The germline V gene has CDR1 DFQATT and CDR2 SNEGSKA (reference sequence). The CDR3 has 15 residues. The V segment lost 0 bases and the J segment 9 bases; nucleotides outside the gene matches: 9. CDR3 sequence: CSAREVGGGGPEQFF. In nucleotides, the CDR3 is TGCAGTGCTAGAGAGGTCGGCGGGGGGGGCCCTGAGCAGTTCTTC.

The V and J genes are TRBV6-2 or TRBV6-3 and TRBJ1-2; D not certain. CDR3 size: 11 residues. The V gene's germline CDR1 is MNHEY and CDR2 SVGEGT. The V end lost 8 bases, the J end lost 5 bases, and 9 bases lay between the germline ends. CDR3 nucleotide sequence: TGTGCCAGCCGATTTAGGTATGGCTACACCTTC. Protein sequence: CASRFRYGYTF.

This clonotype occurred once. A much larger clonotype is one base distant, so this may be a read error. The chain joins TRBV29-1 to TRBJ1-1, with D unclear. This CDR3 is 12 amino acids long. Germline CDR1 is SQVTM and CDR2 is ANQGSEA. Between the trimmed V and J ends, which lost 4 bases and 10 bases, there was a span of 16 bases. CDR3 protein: CSVVQQRLGAFF. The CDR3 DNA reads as TGCAGCGTTGTTCAACAGCGCCTTGGAGCTTTCTTT.

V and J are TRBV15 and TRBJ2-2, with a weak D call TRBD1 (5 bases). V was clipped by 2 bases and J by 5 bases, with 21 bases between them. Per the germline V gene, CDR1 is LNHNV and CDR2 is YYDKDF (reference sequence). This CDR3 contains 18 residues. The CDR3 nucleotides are TGTGCCACCAGCAGAAACCCACGCAGGGCTGTGGGGACCGGGGAGCTGTTTTTT. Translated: CATSRNPRRAVGTGELFF. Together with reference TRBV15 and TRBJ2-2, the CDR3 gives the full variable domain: DAMVIQNPRYQVTQFGKPVTLSCSQTLNHNVMYWYQQKSSQAPKLLFHYYDKDFNNEADTPDNFQSRRPNTSFCFLDIRSPGLGDTAMYLCATSRNPRRAVGTGELFFGEGSRLTVL.

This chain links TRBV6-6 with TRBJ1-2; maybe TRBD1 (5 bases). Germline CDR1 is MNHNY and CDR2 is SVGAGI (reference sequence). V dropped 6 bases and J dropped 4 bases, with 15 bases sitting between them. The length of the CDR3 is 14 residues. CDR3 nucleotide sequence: TGTGCCAGCAGAACCGTCGGGCAGGGCTATGGCTACACCTTC. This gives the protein CASRTVGQGYGYTF.

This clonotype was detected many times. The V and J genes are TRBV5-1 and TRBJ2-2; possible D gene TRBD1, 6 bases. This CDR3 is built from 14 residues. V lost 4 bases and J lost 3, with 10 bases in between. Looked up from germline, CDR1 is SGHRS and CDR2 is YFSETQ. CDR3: CASSPQGDTGELFF. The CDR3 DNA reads TGCGCCAGCAGCCCACAGGGAGACACCGGGGAGCTGTTTTTT.

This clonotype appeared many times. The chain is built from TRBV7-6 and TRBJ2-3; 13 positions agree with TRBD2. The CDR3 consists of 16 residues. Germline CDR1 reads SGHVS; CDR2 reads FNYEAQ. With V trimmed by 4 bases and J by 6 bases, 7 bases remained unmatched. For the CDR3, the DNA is TGTGCCAGCAGCTACCCCGGGACTAGCGGGACCGATACGCAGTATTTT. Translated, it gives CASSYPGTSGTDTQYF.

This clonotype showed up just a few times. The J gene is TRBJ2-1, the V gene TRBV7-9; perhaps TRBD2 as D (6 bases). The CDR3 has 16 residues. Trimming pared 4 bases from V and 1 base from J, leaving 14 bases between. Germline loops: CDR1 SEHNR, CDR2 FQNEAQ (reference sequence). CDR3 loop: CASSYPIAGSYNEQFF. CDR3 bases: TGTGCCAGCAGCTACCCTATTGCGGGGTCCTACAATGAGCAGTTCTTC.

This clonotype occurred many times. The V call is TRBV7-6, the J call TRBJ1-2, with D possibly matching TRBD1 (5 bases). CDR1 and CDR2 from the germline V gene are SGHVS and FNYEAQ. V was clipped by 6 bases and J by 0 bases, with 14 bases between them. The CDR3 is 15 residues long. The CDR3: CASSRFGGANYGYTF. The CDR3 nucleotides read TGTGCCAGCAGTCGCTTTGGGGGTGCTAACTATGGCTACACCTTC.

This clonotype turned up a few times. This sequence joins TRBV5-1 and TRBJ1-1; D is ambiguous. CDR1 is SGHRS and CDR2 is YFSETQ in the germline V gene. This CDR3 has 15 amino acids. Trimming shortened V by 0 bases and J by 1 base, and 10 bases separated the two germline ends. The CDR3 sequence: CASSLAIGRNTEAFF. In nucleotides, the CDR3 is TGCGCCAGCAGCTTGGCTATTGGCAGGAACACTGAAGCTTTCTTT.

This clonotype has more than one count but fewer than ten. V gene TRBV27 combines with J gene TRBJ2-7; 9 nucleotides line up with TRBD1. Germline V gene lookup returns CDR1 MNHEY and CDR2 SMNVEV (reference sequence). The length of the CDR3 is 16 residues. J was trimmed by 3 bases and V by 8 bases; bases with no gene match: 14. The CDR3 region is CASGRRTGTGLYEQYF. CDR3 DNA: TGTGCCAGCGGTAGGAGAACAGGGACAGGGCTCTACGAGCAGTACTTC.

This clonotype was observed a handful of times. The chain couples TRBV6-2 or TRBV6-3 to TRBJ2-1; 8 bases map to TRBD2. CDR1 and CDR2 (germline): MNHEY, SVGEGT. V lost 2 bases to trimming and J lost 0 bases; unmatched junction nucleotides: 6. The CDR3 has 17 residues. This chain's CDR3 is CASSYPLAGHSYNEQFF. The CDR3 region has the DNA TGTGCCAGCAGTTACCCCCTAGCGGGCCACTCCTACAATGAGCAGTTCTTC.

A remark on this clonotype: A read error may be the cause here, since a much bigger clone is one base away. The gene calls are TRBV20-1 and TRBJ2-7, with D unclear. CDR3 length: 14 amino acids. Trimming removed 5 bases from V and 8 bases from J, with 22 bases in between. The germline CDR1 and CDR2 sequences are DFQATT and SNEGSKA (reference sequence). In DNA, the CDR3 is TGCAGTGCTTTAAAGGGTAATAGCTTGTTCAAGCAGTACTTC. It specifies CSALKGNSLFKQYF.

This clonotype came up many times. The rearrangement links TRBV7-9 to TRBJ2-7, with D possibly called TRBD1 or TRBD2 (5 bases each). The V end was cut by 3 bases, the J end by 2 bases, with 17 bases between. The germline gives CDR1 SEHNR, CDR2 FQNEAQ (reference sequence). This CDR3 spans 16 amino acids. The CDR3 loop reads CASSFSLRGQPYEQYF. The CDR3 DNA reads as TGTGCCAGCAGCTTCTCCTTACGGGGCCAACCCTACGAGCAGTACTTC.

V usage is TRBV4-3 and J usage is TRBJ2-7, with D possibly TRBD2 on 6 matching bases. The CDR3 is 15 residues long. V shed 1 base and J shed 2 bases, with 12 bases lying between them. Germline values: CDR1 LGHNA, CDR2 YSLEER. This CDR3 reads CASSQVGVAAYEQYF. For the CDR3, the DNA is TGCGCCAGCAGCCAAGTTGGGGTAGCGGCCTACGAGCAGTACTTC.

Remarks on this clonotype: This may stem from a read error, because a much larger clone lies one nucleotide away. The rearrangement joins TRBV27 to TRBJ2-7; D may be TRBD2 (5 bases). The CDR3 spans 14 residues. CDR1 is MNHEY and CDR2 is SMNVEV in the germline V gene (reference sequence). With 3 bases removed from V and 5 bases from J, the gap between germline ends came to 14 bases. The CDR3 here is CASSFRDSCNEQYF. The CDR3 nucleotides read TGTGCCAGCAGTTTCCGGGATAGCTGTAACGAGCAGTACTTC.

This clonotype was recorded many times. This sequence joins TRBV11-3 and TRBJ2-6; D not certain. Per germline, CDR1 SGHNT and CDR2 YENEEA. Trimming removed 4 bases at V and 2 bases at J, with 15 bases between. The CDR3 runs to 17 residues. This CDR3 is CASSSSPGPAGANVLTF. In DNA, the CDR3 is TGTGCCAGCAGCTCCTCCCCCGGACCCGCTGGGGCCAACGTCCTGACTTTC.

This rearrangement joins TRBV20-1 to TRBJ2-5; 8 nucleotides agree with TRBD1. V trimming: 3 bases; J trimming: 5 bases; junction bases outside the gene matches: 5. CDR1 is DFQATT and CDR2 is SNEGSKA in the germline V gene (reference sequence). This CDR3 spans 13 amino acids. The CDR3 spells CSASQGAGETQYF. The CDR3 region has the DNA TGCAGTGCTAGCCAGGGGGCAGGGGAGACCCAGTACTTC.

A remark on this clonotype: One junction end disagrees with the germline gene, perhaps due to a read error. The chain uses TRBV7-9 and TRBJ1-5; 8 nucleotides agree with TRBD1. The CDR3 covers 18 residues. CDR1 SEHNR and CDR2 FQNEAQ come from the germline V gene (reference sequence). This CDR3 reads CASSLGESRGLGNQRQHF. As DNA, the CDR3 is TGTGCCAGCAGCTTAGGGGAATCCAGGGGGCTTGGCAATCAGCGCCAGCATTTT. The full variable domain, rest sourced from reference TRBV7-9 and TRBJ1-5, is DTGVSQNPRHKITKRGQNVTFRCDPISEHNRLYWYRQTLGQGPEFLTYFQNEAQLEKSRLLSDRFSAERPKGSFSTLEIQRTEQGDSAMYLCASSLGESRGLGNQRQHFGDGTRLSIL.

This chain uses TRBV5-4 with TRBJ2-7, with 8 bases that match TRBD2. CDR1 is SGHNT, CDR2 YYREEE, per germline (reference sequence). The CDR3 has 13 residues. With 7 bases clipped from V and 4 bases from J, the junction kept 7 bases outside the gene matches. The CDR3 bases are TGTGCCAGCGGATCGAGACTAGCGTACGAGCAGTACTTC. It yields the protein CASGSRLAYEQYF. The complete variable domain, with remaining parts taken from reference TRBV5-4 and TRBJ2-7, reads ETGVTQSPTHLIKTRGQQVTLRCSSQSGHNTVSWYQQALGQGPQFIFQYYREEENGRGNFPPRFSGLQFPNYSSELNVNALELDDSALYLCASGSRLAYEQYFGPGTRLTVT.

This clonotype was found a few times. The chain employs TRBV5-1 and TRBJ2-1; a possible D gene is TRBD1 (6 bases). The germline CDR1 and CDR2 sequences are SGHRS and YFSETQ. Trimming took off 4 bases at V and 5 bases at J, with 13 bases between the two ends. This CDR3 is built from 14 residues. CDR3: CASSLRDNNNEQFF. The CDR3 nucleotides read TGCGCCAGCAGCCTCCGGGACAACAACAATGAGCAGTTCTTC.

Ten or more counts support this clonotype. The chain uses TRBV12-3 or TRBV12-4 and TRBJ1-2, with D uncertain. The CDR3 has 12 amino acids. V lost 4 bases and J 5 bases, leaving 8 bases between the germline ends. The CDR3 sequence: CASSWVGYGYTF. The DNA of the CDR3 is TGTGCCAGCAGTTGGGTCGGGTATGGCTACACCTTC.